In this sample, the clone carrying this T cell receptor beta chain turned up a few times. The antigen is unknown. The CDR3 sequence is 14 residues long. V shed 0 bases and J shed 3 bases, with 9 bases lying between them. Germline V gene data show CDR1 as DFQATT and CDR2 as SNEGSKA (reference sequence). This sample was taken from a study of blood T cells in healthy people across ages. Combining a sample-barcoded 5' primer with a J-beta primer mix, a second PCR ran for 7 to 11 cycles. MiXCR was run by TCRdb on the 5' RACE reads, yielding one entry per CDR3 protein. This sample yields approximately 1.5 million distinct CDR3 sequences, of which 40% to 45% are seen a single time; roughly 3.7% belongs to the top ten. Roughly 10 milliliters of peripheral blood were drawn from each donor into EDTA-treated tubes. Each sample yielded at least 6 million isolated PBMCs. Overall study results and limits: Higher diversity and more naive CD4+ cells were features of long-lived donors, compared to aged donors. Strong correlation linked observed beta diversity and percent naive T cells.

The material sequenced was blood. V is TRBV20-1 and J is TRBJ1-5, with D perhaps matching TRBD1 (5 bases). This receptor was taken from a woman between 18 and 29 years old in good health. Here the CDR3 reads CSAREGGPNQPQHF. The CDR3, as DNA: TGCAGTGCTAGAGAGGGGGGACCCAATCAGCCCCAGCATTTT.